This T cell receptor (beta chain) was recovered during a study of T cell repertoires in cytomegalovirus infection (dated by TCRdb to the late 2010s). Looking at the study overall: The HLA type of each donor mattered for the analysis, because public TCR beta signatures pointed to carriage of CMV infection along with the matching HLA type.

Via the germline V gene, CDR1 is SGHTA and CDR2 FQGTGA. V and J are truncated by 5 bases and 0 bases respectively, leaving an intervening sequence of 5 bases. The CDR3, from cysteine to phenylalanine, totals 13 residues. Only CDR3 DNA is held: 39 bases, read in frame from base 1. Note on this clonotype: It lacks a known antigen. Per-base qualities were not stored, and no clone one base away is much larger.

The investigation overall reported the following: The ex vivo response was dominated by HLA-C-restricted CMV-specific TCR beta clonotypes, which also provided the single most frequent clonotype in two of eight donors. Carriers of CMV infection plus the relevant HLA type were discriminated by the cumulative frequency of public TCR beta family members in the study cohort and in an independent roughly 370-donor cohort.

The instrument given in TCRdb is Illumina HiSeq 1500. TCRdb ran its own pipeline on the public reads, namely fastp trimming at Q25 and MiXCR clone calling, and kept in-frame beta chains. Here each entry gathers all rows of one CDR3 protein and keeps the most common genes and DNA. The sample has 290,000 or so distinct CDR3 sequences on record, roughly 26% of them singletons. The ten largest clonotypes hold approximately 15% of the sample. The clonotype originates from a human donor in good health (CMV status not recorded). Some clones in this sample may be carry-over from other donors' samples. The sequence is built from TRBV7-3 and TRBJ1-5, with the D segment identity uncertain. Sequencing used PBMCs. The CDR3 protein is CASSEYSNQPQHF. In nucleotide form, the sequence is TGTGCCAGCAGCGAGTATAGCAATCAGCCCCAGCATTTT. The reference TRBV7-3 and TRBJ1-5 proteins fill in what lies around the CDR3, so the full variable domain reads GAGVSQTPSNKVTEKGKYVELRCDPISGHTALYWYRQSLGQGPEFLIYFQGTGAADDSGLPNDRFFAVRPEGSVSTLKIQRTERGDSAVYLCASSEYSNQPQHFGDGTRLSIL.